This TCR beta chain was sequenced in a study of cytomegalovirus exposure and HLA in healthy donors. Findings of the study overall: Indistinguishable V segments, including TRBV6-2 and TRBV6-3, were excluded. Sequencing likely generated an artifact that appeared as a cluster of highly shared sequence variants.

13 Jbeta primers and 60 Vbeta primers were used for the PCR. TCRdb's copy holds only in-frame clones and misses some; the assay was immunoSEQ multiplex PCR. The table records about 130,000 clones, about 80% of them present only once. J lost 4 bases, V lost 3 bases, and 17 bases had no gene match. Germline loops: CDR1 LNHDA, CDR2 SQIVND (reference sequence). This CDR3 is 18 amino acids long. Remarks on this clone: Its antigen is not known.

This clonotype was obtained from a young man in good health and CMV-seronegative. The specimen was PBMCs. The J gene is TRBJ2-7, the V gene TRBV19; 8 bases agree with TRBD2. CDR3 loop: CASSIGRGIERGLYEQYF. The CDR3 DNA reads TGTGCCAGTAGTATCGGCAGGGGAATCGAGCGGGGGCTTTACGAGCAGTACTTC.